This T cell receptor (beta chain) was sequenced for a study of blood T cell repertoires in COVID-19. Sequenced by immunoSEQ multiplex PCR; TCRdb stores in-frame clones only, minus some. This table has fewer than 250,000 clones, about 90% appearing once. The CDR3 sequence is 14 residues long. V lost 4 bases, J lost 8 bases, and 17 bases lay in between. Germline V gene sequence: CDR1 MNHEY, CDR2 SVGAGI. The rearrangement links TRBV6-5 to TRBJ1-2; TRBD1 is a possible D gene (6 bases). This TCR came from a man between 25 and 39 years old with COVID-19, enrolled during active disease. The sample consisted of peripheral blood. The CDR3 DNA reads as TGTGCCAGCAGTTCCAGGGGTTCCCCTTGGGGCTACACCTTC. This encodes CASSSRGSPWGYTF.